This T cell receptor (beta chain) was identified in a study of blood T cell repertoires in COVID-19 (dated by TCRdb to about 2020). A note on the overall study: Collaborator samples came from the United States, Italy and Spain and covered acute and convalescent phases of COVID-19. Deeply sampled blood TCRbeta repertoires from subjects exposed to, actively infected with, or recovered from COVID-19 were included in the dataset. Samples came from the ongoing ImmuneRACE study (first 160 participants) plus 1,254 subjects from 6 global collaborators. The repertoires were made available in a free public database intended to serve as a resource for research on the immune response to SARS-CoV-2. The sample metadata nearly always contained a de-identified subject ID, COVID-19 status, age in years and sex. The prospective study material was composed of cDNA or gDNA derived from T cells, B-cell-depleted T cells, or PBMCs. Where HLA class I and class II types were available, the types were taken from metadata supplied by the sample provider, not from assay-based typing. Overall study results and their limits: The amount of clinical and demographic metadata varied by source and participant and was provided uncurated.

TCRbeta CDR3 regions were amplified from genomic DNA by means of the immunoSEQ Assay, a bias-controlled multiplex PCR. Per the source publication's procedure: The number of nucleated cells in each sample was estimated by amplification of reference gene primers within the assay. To quantify the absolute abundance of each unique TCRbeta CDR3 rearrangement, sequence reads were collapsed and filtered. For each sample, productive Simpson clonality was calculated by taking the square root of Simpson's diversity index across productive rearrangements. TCRdb's version of the immuneACCESS table is confined to in-frame rearrangements and falls short of the full clone set. An unresolved V gene accounts for under half of the shortfall where checked; the remainder is of unknown origin. The DNA gave D and trimming, while V, J and clone size come from that table. In all, the sample holds around 28,000 clones, and 70% to 90% of those were seen once. The top ten clonotypes cover 28% of the sample.

The CDR3 has 15 amino acids, counting the end cysteine and phenylalanine. Here the CDR3 DNA is all that survives: 45 bases in frame from base 1. V loses 11 bases at its end and J loses 3 bases; junction bases beyond the gene matches: 10. From a lookup of the germline V gene, CDR1 and CDR2 are KGHDR and SFDVKD. As regards this clone: Its antigen is unknown. One base away there is no much larger clone; base qualities are not given.

At one collaborating source in Seattle, patients were enrolled during active infection and were followed longitudinally through the course of disease. Each collaborating institution followed its own protocols to collect whole blood in K2EDTA tubes. For TCRbeta analysis, collaborators shipped samples as frozen whole blood, isolated PBMCs, or DNA extracted from either of those sample types. Material: peripheral blood. The TCR sequence derives from a woman of 80 years or more with COVID-19, enrolled during active disease. The rearranged chain carries TRBV24-1 and TRBJ2-3, with 10 central nucleotides matching TRBD1. In nucleotide form, the sequence is TGTGCCATCGCCCAGACAGGGGGCGAGACAGATACGCAGTATTTT. Its protein product is CAIAQTGGETDTQYF.